This T cell receptor (beta chain) was captured in a study of blood T cell repertoires in COVID-19. Background on the study: COVID-19 samples from acute and convalescent phases originated in the United States, Italy and Spain. T cells, B-cell-depleted T cells, or PBMCs provided the cDNA or gDNA that served as material.

Original analysis: How many nucleated cells were present was estimated from reference gene primer amplification. Assay used: immunoSEQ multiplex PCR; TCRdb lists only in-frame clones, some missing. The V and J calls and clone size come from that table; D and trimming were worked out from the DNA. Of about 100,000 clones in the sample, over 75% were seen once. Germline CDR1 MNHEY, CDR2 SVGAGI. This CDR3 has 15 amino acids. With 6 bases clipped from V and 2 bases from J, the junction kept 8 bases outside the gene matches. The sample was peripheral blood. The clonotype originates from a man older than 75 with acute or convalescent COVID-19. The chain couples TRBV6-5 to TRBJ1-1, with 8 bases matching TRBD1. The CDR3 reads CASRMDRVGNTEAFF. CDR3 DNA sequence: TGTGCCAGCAGAATGGACAGGGTCGGTAACACTGAAGCTTTCTTT.